Below are 8 T cell receptor beta chains sequenced from a single sample in a study of shared clonotypes between healthy human individuals. TCRdb keeps only in-frame clones here, not all; method: immunoSEQ multiplex PCR. Of over 1.4 million clones in the sample, around 97% were seen once. The sequencing input was naive CD4+ T cells sorted from blood. The subset denotes: CD45RA+ positively selected. These TCRs come from a man aged 25-45 years in good health.

A remark on this clone: Other nucleotide sequences from this sample produce the same CDR3. The chain combines TRBV29-1 with TRBJ2-7; D unclear. This CDR3 contains 12 residues. Germline V lookup: CDR1 SQVTM, CDR2 ANQGSEA. Trimming stripped 4 bases from V and 2 bases from J, with 9 bases between. Here the CDR3 DNA reads TGCAGCGTTGTAGTCACAGCCTACGAGCAGTACTTC. It yields the protein CSVVVTAYEQYF.

The chain carries TRBV11-2 and TRBJ2-3; 7 bases align to TRBD1. The V segment lost 5 bases and the J segment 4 bases; nucleotides outside the gene matches: 6. This CDR3 has 14 residues. Germline CDR1 and CDR2: SGHAT and FQNNGV. Written as DNA, the CDR3 is TGTGCCAGCAGCCCGACAGGGCTTCCAGATACGCAGTATTTT. Its translation: CASSPTGLPDTQYF. The complete variable domain, with remaining parts taken from reference TRBV11-2 and TRBJ2-3, reads EAGVAQSPRYKIIEKRQSVAFWCNPISGHATLYWYQQILGQGPKLLIQFQNNGVVDDSQLPKDRFSAERLKGVDSTLKIQPAKLEDSAVYLCASSPTGLPDTQYFGPGTRLTVL.

The V and J genes are TRBV28 and TRBJ2-1; TRBD2 matches 14 bases. Per germline, CDR1 MDHEN and CDR2 SYDVKM. This CDR3 has 20 amino acids. The trim removed 4 bases at V and 7 bases at J, leaving 18 bases unmatched. The CDR3 sequence is CASSSIFAGLAGESGNEQFF. For the CDR3, the DNA is TGTGCCAGCAGTTCGATATTCGCGGGACTAGCGGGAGAAAGTGGGAATGAGCAGTTCTTC.

The rearrangement uses TRBV28 and TRBJ2-3, with 12 bases that match TRBD2. J lost 2 bases, V lost 8 bases, and 8 bases had no gene match. The CDR3 totals 16 residues. The germline V gene has CDR1 MDHEN and CDR2 SYDVKM. In DNA, the CDR3 is TGTGCCAGCGTCCCACTAGCGGGAGGAATCACAGATACGCAGTATTTT. Translation gives CASVPLAGGITDTQYF.

This clone appeared a single time. V is TRBV28 and J is TRBJ2-7; the D is unclear. Trimming took off 6 bases at V and 2 bases at J, with 11 bases between the two ends. Per the germline V gene, CDR1 is MDHEN and CDR2 is SYDVKM. CDR3 size: 13 residues. The CDR3 here is CASSPLNPYEQYF. CDR3 nucleotide sequence: TGTGCCAGCAGCCCCTTAAACCCCTACGAGCAGTACTTC.

The chain joins TRBV7-9 to TRBJ1-4; D ambiguous. CDR1 is SEHNR and CDR2 is FQNEAQ in the germline V gene (reference sequence). The V end was cut by 2 bases, the J end by 5 bases, with 9 bases between. This CDR3 contains 14 residues. CDR3 amino acids: CASSLLVVNEKLFF. Written as DNA, the CDR3 is TGTGCCAGCAGCTTACTAGTCGTGAATGAAAAACTGTTTTTT.

The rearrangement links TRBV18 to TRBJ2-1, with TRBD1 identical over 7 bases. The CDR3 length is 14 residues. Germline lookup yields CDR1 KGHSH and CDR2 LQKENI. Trimming at V came to 4 bases and at J to 2 bases, leaving 2 bases not matched to a gene. For the CDR3, the DNA is TGTGCCAGCTCACAGGGGGCCGCCTACAATGAGCAGTTCTTC. Protein sequence: CASSQGAAYNEQFF.

V gene TRBV5-4 combines with J gene TRBJ1-1; tentative D call: TRBD1 (5 bases). The germline CDR1 and CDR2 sequences are SGHNT and YYREEE (reference sequence). The CDR3 runs 15 residues. Trimming removed 6 bases at V and 1 base at J, with 16 bases between. The CDR3 nucleotides are TGTGCCAGCATCCTGGGGCGGGGCCGGAACACTGAAGCTTTCTTT. Translation: CASILGRGRNTEAFF.